A selection of T cell receptor beta chains follows, all from one sample in a study of T cells in Graves' hyperthyroidism and ophthalmopathy. TCRdb analysed the multiplex PCR reads with MiXCR anew, one entry per CDR3 protein. The table has more than 650,000 distinct CDR3 sequences, approximately 15% seen once. Sequencing used blood. The receptors were sampled from a young woman with Graves' hyperthyroidism. The CDR3 runs from the conserved cysteine through the conserved F or W. Fields, in order: CDR3 DNA, CDR3 protein, clone size, CDR3 length, D gene, V gene, J gene. D genes are given only for firm matches. Size tells how often a clone was seen, or its class if it is expanded.

CDR3 DNA: TGCGCCAGCAGCTTGGAGGCTAGCGGCCTATACAATGAGCAGTTCTTC
CDR3 protein: CASSLEASGLYNEQFF
clone size: many
CDR3 length: 16
D gene: TRBD2
V gene: TRBV5-1
J gene: TRBJ2-1

CDR3 DNA: TGTGCCAGCAGCTTAACTCTGAATGAGCAGTTCTTC
CDR3 protein: CASSLTLNEQFF
clone size: many
CDR3 length: 12
D gene: NA
V gene: TRBV7-3
J gene: TRBJ2-1

CDR3 DNA: TGCAGCGTACGAATAGGGACTGAAGCTTTCTTT
CDR3 protein: CSVRIGTEAFF
clone size: many
CDR3 length: 11
D gene: NA
V gene: TRBV29-1
J gene: TRBJ1-1

CDR3 DNA: TGCGCCAGCAGCCAAGATTCAACAGTCGGGCGGTCCCGACCCGCTGAAGCTTTCTTT
CDR3 protein: CASSQDSTVGRSRPAEAFF
clone size: many
CDR3 length: 19
D gene: NA
V gene: TRBV4-1
J gene: TRBJ1-1

CDR3 DNA: TGCAGCGTTGCTCATCCCCGTGTCACAGATACGCAGTATTTT
CDR3 protein: CSVAHPRVTDTQYF
clone size: few
CDR3 length: 14
D gene: NA
V gene: TRBV29-1
J gene: TRBJ2-3

CDR3 DNA: TGTGCCAGAGAAGCGGGACAGAGGGCAACCGGGGAGCTGTTTTTT
CDR3 protein: CAREAGQRATGELFF
clone size: many
CDR3 length: 15
D gene: NA
V gene: TRBV2
J gene: TRBJ2-2

CDR3 DNA: TGTGCCAGCAGCCCGCAACCCGCTTTCTCCTACGAGCAGTACTTC
CDR3 protein: CASSPQPAFSYEQYF
clone size: many
CDR3 length: 15
D gene: NA
V gene: TRBV7-2
J gene: TRBJ2-7

CDR3 DNA: TGTGCCAGCAGTCATCGTGACAGGGGCGACACTGAAGCTTTCTTT
CDR3 protein: CASSHRDRGDTEAFF
clone size: many
CDR3 length: 15
D gene: TRBD1
V gene: TRBV12-3/TRBV12-4
J gene: TRBJ1-1

CDR3 DNA: TGTGCCAGCAGCGGAGGGCAGATCTATAATTCACCCCTCCACTTT
CDR3 protein: CASSGGQIYNSPLHF
clone size: few
CDR3 length: 15
D gene: NA
V gene: TRBV14
J gene: TRBJ1-6

CDR3 DNA: TGCAGCGTCAGGTCTAGCCGGACAGTGAACACTGAAGCTTTCTTT
CDR3 protein: CSVRSSRTVNTEAFF
clone size: many
CDR3 length: 15
D gene: NA
V gene: TRBV29-1
J gene: TRBJ1-1

CDR3 DNA: TGTGCCAGCAGTCTACAGGGGGCGTCGGATACGCAGTATTTT
CDR3 protein: CASSLQGASDTQYF
clone size: few
CDR3 length: 14
D gene: TRBD1
V gene: TRBV12-3/TRBV12-4
J gene: TRBJ2-3